These 9 T cell receptor beta chains originate from one sample sequenced in a study of vaccination effects on CD4 cells after COVID-19. No cognate antigen is known for these TCRs. Prior to sequencing, the ViraFEST assay stimulated PBMC with viral peptide pools, which expanded the antigen-specific CD4+ T cells. Following 10 days of culture, CD4+ T cells were isolated. Everyone in the study got two shots of either the BNT162b2 or mRNA-1273 vaccine. Assay: immunoSEQ multiplex PCR; the TCRdb copy retains only in-frame clones and omits some. The sample contains about 27,000 clones, 83% of which appear only once. The sequencing here drew on CD4+ T cells from PBMCs cultured with HCoV-NL63 spike peptides, taken after COVID-19 vaccination. These receptors were collected from a human donor who received a COVID-19 vaccine. Some clones in this sample may be carry-over from other donors' samples.

The chain recombines TRBV7-3 with TRBJ2-7, with D perhaps matching TRBD1 (6 bases). V lost 4 bases and J 0 bases, leaving 16 bases between the germline ends. In germline, CDR1 is SGHTA, CDR2 FQGTGA. The CDR3 has 16 amino acids. This CDR3 is CASSSTGHRSSYEQYV. CDR3 bases: TGTGCCAGCAGCTCAACGGGACATCGGAGCTCCTACGAGCAGTACGTC.

This chain links TRBV7-2 with TRBJ1-1; 7 bases agree with TRBD1. V lost 2 bases, J lost 1 base, and 10 bases stayed unmatched. The germline V gene has CDR1 SGHTA and CDR2 FQGNSA. The CDR3 contains 17 residues. The DNA of the CDR3 is TGTGCCAGCAGCTTAAGGGCAGGGGGAGCGGAGAACACTGAAGCTTTCTTT. Protein: CASSLRAGGAENTEAFF. Based on the CDR3 plus reference TRBV7-2 and TRBJ1-1, the full variable domain is GAGVSQSPSNKVTEKGKDVELRCDPISGHTALYWYRQSLGQGLEFLIYFQGNSAPDKSGLPSDRFSAERTGGSVSTLTIQRTQQEDSAVYLCASSLRAGGAENTEAFFGQGTRLTVV.

The chain couples TRBV7-3 to TRBJ2-2; D may correspond to TRBD1 or TRBD2 (6 bases each). This CDR3 region has 17 residues. The V gene lost 4 bases and the J gene lost 2 bases, with 17 bases spanning the gap. Germline CDR1 and CDR2: SGHTA and FQGTGA. The CDR3 nucleotides are TGTGCCAGCAGCTCACACCGACCGGGGGCCAACACCGGGGAGCTGTTTTTT. Translated: CASSSHRPGANTGELFF.

The rearrangement links TRBV9 to TRBJ1-1; possibly TRBD1 for D (5 bases). The length of the CDR3 is 15 residues. In germline, CDR1 is SGDLS, CDR2 YYNGEE. The V and J ends lost 0 bases and 4 bases respectively, with 13 bases between them. The CDR3 nucleotides are TGTGCCAGCAGCGTAGATCCCACCGGGGGCACTGAAGCTTTCTTT. It specifies CASSVDPTGGTEAFF.

This clone was seen more than once but under ten times. The chain has TRBV18 and TRBJ1-5; D is undetermined. The CDR3 spans 14 residues. The germline V and J ends were trimmed by 3 bases and 0 bases, with 6 bases remaining between them. CDR1 and CDR2 (germline): KGHSH, LQKENI. This CDR3 is CASSPTYSNQPQHF. Written as DNA, the CDR3 is TGTGCCAGCTCACCGACCTATAGCAATCAGCCCCAGCATTTT. Complete variable domain (other parts from reference TRBV18 and TRBJ1-5): NAGVMQNPRHLVRRRGQEARLRCSPMKGHSHVYWYRQLPEEGLKFMVYLQKENIIDESGMPKERFSAEFPKEGPSILRIQQVVRGDSAAYFCASSPTYSNQPQHFGDGTRLSIL.

The CDR3 reads CASSESLFGDTGELFF. The CDR3 bases are TGCGCCAGCAGTGAGTCTTTATTCGGAGACACCGGGGAGCTGTTTTTT. The rearrangement links TRBV10-2 to TRBJ2-2; D is ambiguous. Trimming stripped 0 bases from V and 3 bases from J, with 11 bases between. The CDR3 totals 16 residues. Germline assignment: CDR1 WSHSY and CDR2 SAAADI.

This chain connects TRBV5-1 to TRBJ2-1; TRBD1 agrees at 10 bases. The CDR3 is 15 residues long. Germline lookup yields CDR1 SGHRS and CDR2 YFSETQ. The ends lost 0 bases at V and 4 bases at J; junction bases unmatched: 1. CDR3 residues: CASSLGDRGYNEQFF. CDR3 nucleotides: TGCGCCAGCAGCTTGGGGGACAGGGGTTACAATGAGCAGTTCTTC.

The V gene is TRBV6-5, the J gene TRBJ2-7; 9 bases agree with TRBD1. The V gene's germline CDR1 is MNHEY and CDR2 SVGAGI. V lost 6 bases to trimming and J lost 4 bases; unmatched junction nucleotides: 10. This CDR3 is built from 15 residues. This CDR3 reads CASRRGGQGRYEQYV. CDR3 DNA: TGTGCCAGCAGAAGGGGGGGACAGGGTCGGTACGAGCAGTACGTC.

This clone appeared a few times. The chain combines TRBV27 with TRBJ1-6; 10 bases are shared with TRBD1. Germline loops: CDR1 MNHEY, CDR2 SMNVEV (reference sequence). This CDR3 has 14 residues. V was clipped by 6 bases and J by 9 bases; unmatched bases: 5. The CDR3 region is CASSRTGGGSPLHF. CDR3 DNA: TGTGCCAGCAGCCGGACAGGGGGTGGTTCACCCCTCCACTTT.